One sample yielded the 31 T cell receptor beta chains listed below, sequenced in a study of blood T cell repertoires in COVID-19. The repertoire was sequenced with immunoSEQ multiplex PCR; TCRdb's copy has only in-frame clones and lacks some. The repertoire consists of 250,000 to 350,000 clones, with about 90% occurring once and the leading ten covering 1.7%. The material sequenced was PBMCs or T cells enriched from blood (not recorded which). The origin of the receptors is a woman between 18 and 29 years old with acute COVID-19.

The chain carries TRBV18 and TRBJ1-5; tentatively, D is TRBD1 (5 bases). Trimming removed 6 bases at V and 4 bases at J, with 19 bases between. The CDR3 consists of 16 residues. Per the germline V gene, CDR1 is KGHSH and CDR2 is LQKENI. CDR3 coding DNA: TGTGCCAGCTCCTACCGGAAGGAGGGGCTAAATCAGCCCCAGCATTTT. Translated: CASSYRKEGLNQPQHF.

The rearrangement uses TRBV12-3 or TRBV12-4 and TRBJ1-1; the match to TRBD1 covers 7 bases. The CDR3 totals 12 residues. The V and J ends lost 7 bases and 12 bases, in that order; junction bases with no gene match: 11. The chain's CDR3 is CASNFLSTGTFF. In DNA, the CDR3 is TGTGCCAGCAACTTCCTCTCGACAGGGACTTTCTTT.

J is TRBJ2-7 and V is TRBV30; TRBD1 might be the D (6 bases). The ends were cut back, 0 bases at V and 0 bases at J, with 12 bases in the middle. The CDR3 has 15 amino acids. Germline V CDR1 and CDR2: GTSNPN, SVGIG (reference sequence). The CDR3 sequence is CAWSVQGRFSYEQYF. As DNA, the CDR3 is TGTGCCTGGAGTGTACAGGGACGCTTCTCCTACGAGCAGTACTTC.

The rearrangement uses TRBV30 and TRBJ1-2; no definite D call. The CDR3 has 12 amino acids. Trimming took 2 bases from V and 4 from J, leaving 8 bases between them. The V gene's germline CDR1 is GTSNPN and CDR2 SVGIG (reference sequence). The CDR3 region is CAWSLGSYGYTF. CDR3 sequence (DNA): TGTGCCTGGAGTCTAGGCTCCTATGGCTACACCTTC.

J is TRBJ2-3 and V is TRBV3-1 (or the pseudogene TRBV3-2); tentatively, D is TRBD2 (6 bases). V was cut by 2 bases and J by 5 bases, with 14 bases left in between. Germline V gene data show CDR1 as LGHDT and CDR2 as YNNKEL (reference sequence). CDR3 size: 15 residues. The CDR3 reads CASSQRETGIDTQYF. The DNA for the CDR3 is TGTGCCAGCAGCCAACGGGAGACTGGTATAGATACGCAGTATTTT.

CDR3 coding DNA: TGCGCCAGCAGCTTGGCCTGGGACAGGGGTAAAGCTTTCTTT. Its translation is CASSLAWDRGKAFF. The chain has TRBV5-1 and TRBJ1-1, with 10 bases lining up with TRBD1. The germline V gene has CDR1 SGHRS and CDR2 YFSETQ. With 0 bases clipped from V and 9 bases from J, the junction kept 5 bases outside the gene matches. The CDR3 has 14 amino acids.

The gene calls are TRBV9 and TRBJ1-5; no firm D call. V was clipped by 0 bases and J by 5 bases, with 12 bases between them. The CDR3 length is 15 residues. Germline CDR1 reads SGDLS; CDR2 reads YYNGEE. The CDR3 DNA reads as TGTGCCAGCAGCGTAGCGCCGGGTCCGGATCAGCCCCAGCATTTT. Translated: CASSVAPGPDQPQHF.

This clone has just a few counts. The CDR3 DNA reads TGTGCCAGCAGTAGGACTAGCGGGAACACCGGGGAGCTGTTTTTT. Protein product: CASSRTSGNTGELFF. This chain joins TRBV2 and TRBJ2-2; TRBD2 matches 10 bases. In germline, CDR1 is SNHLY, CDR2 FYNNEI. This CDR3 has 15 amino acids. Losses at the gene ends were 5 bases for V and 1 base for J; bases not matched to a gene: 1.

The genes are TRBV5-1 and TRBJ2-3; 7 bases fit TRBD1. V lost 2 bases to trimming and J lost 6 bases; unmatched junction nucleotides: 0. The V gene's germline CDR1 is SGHRS and CDR2 YFSETQ. There are 12 residues in the CDR3. The CDR3 reads CASSLQGDTQYF. The CDR3 DNA is TGCGCCAGCAGCTTACAGGGGGATACGCAGTATTTT.

The V gene is TRBV5-1, the J gene TRBJ1-3; D might be TRBD1 (5 bases). CDR1 is SGHRS and CDR2 is YFSETQ in the germline V gene. The CDR3 length is 15 residues. V lost 0 bases and J lost 0, with 7 bases in between. CDR3 amino acids: CASSLAGDSGNTIYF. CDR3 DNA sequence: TGCGCCAGCAGCTTGGCGGGGGACTCTGGAAACACCATATATTTT. Full variable domain (rest looked up from reference TRBV5-1 and TRBJ1-3): KAGVTQTPRYLIKTRGQQVTLSCSPISGHRSVSWYQQTPGQGLQFLFEYFSETQRNKGNFPGRFSGRQFSNSRSEMNVSTLELGDSALYLCASSLAGDSGNTIYFGEGSWLTVV.

The chain recombines TRBV5-1 with TRBJ1-2; the D gene is possibly TRBD1 (6 bases). The CDR3 length is 16 residues. V shed 0 bases and J shed 8 bases, with 20 bases lying between them. Looked up from germline, CDR1 is SGHRS and CDR2 is YFSETQ. As DNA, the CDR3 is TGCGCCAGCAGCTTGGGACTACAAAGAACAGGGTTAGGCTACACCTTC. Its translation is CASSLGLQRTGLGYTF.

The chain employs TRBV12-3 or TRBV12-4 and TRBJ2-3; maybe TRBD1 (6 bases). The CDR3 is 12 residues long. Between the trimmed V and J ends, which lost 6 bases and 11 bases, there was a span of 15 bases. The CDR3 bases are TGTGCCAGCAGGGAACAGGGTTTCTTGCAGTATTTT. Translation gives CASREQGFLQYF.

The chain is built from TRBV7-8 and TRBJ2-1, with 9 nucleotides matching TRBD1. This CDR3 contains 16 residues. The V gene end was trimmed by 0 bases and the J gene end by 6 bases; junction bases not matched to a gene: 6. Germline CDR1 and CDR2: SGHVS and FQNEAQ. The CDR3 DNA reads as TGTGCCAGCAGCTTAGCATCTGGGACAGGGATCAATGAGCAGTTCTTC. Translating it yields CASSLASGTGINEQFF.

The J gene is TRBJ1-1, the V gene TRBV5-6; no clear D gene. Deletions cut 6 bases from V and 3 bases from J, with 12 bases between. Germline-derived CDR1 and CDR2 are SGHDT and YYEEEE. The CDR3 has 13 residues. This CDR3 reads CASKEGRYTEAFF. The CDR3 DNA follows: TGTGCCAGCAAAGAGGGAAGGTACACTGAAGCTTTCTTT.

The V gene is TRBV15, the J gene TRBJ1-5; no reliable D call. CDR1 is LNHNV and CDR2 is YYDKDF in the germline V gene (reference sequence). Deletions cut 0 bases from V and 0 bases from J, with 6 bases between. The CDR3 is 15 amino acids. The CDR3 region is CATSRDSYSNQPQHF. In DNA form, the CDR3 reads TGTGCCACCAGCAGAGACAGTTATAGCAATCAGCCCCAGCATTTT.

This clone has a single count. The genes are TRBV2 and TRBJ1-5; 8 bases align to TRBD1. The CDR3 runs 15 residues. Trimming took 6 bases from V and 1 from J; bases not matched to a gene: 5. CDR1 is SNHLY and CDR2 is FYNNEI in the germline V gene. In DNA form, the CDR3 reads TGTGCCAGCAGGAGACAGGGGCAAAGCAATCAGCCCCAGCATTTT. It yields the protein CASRRQGQSNQPQHF.

The chain recombines TRBV27 with TRBJ2-1, with 8 bases identical to TRBD1. Looked up from germline, CDR1 is MNHEY and CDR2 is SMNVEV (reference sequence). V lost 6 bases, J lost 6 bases, and 7 bases stayed unmatched. The CDR3 sequence is 14 residues long. CDR3 coding DNA: TGTGCCAGCAGGCGACAGGGGCTGCTCAATGAGCAGTTCTTC. It encodes CASRRQGLLNEQFF.

The chain links TRBV9 to TRBJ2-7, with 10 nucleotides matching TRBD1. Trimming removed 3 bases from V and 4 bases from J; junction bases left unmatched: 4. The CDR3 is 14 residues long. Per the germline V gene, CDR1 is SGDLS and CDR2 is YYNGEE. DNA for the CDR3: TGTGCCAGCAGCGCCGGGACAGGGGAGTACGAGCAGTACTTC. Protein sequence: CASSAGTGEYEQYF.

The rearrangement joins TRBV7-9 to TRBJ2-2, with D perhaps matching TRBD1 (5 bases). The germline V and J ends were trimmed by 5 bases and 2 bases, with 9 bases remaining between them. CDR1 is SEHNR and CDR2 is FQNEAQ in the germline V gene (reference sequence). CDR3 length: 14 amino acids. CDR3 coding DNA: TGTGCCAGCAGCAGCGACAGTAACACCGGGGAGCTGTTTTTT. Its translation: CASSSDSNTGELFF.

V is TRBV18 and J is TRBJ2-7, with 10 bases aligning to TRBD1. Germline assignment: CDR1 KGHSH and CDR2 LQKENI. This CDR3 spans 14 amino acids. The V and J ends lost 3 bases and 6 bases, in that order; junction bases with no gene match: 5. The CDR3 DNA reads as TGTGCCAGCTCACCCGACAGGGGGCTCGGCGAGCAGTACTTC. Its translation: CASSPDRGLGEQYF.

This clone occurred once. V usage is TRBV19 and J usage is TRBJ2-5, with 9 bases aligning to TRBD1. Germline V gene sequence: CDR1 LNHDA, CDR2 SQIVND (reference sequence). The CDR3 covers 15 residues. V shed 4 bases and J 5 bases; nucleotides not matched to a gene: 8. For the CDR3, the DNA is TGTGCCAGTAGTAGCAGGACAGGGGTGGGGGAGACCCAGTACTTC. As protein: CASSSRTGVGETQYF.

The V and J genes are TRBV18 and TRBJ1-1; 8 nucleotides line up with TRBD1. Germline CDR1 and CDR2: KGHSH and LQKENI. V shed 4 bases, J shed 4 bases, and the junction held 5 bases outside the gene matches. This CDR3 has 14 residues. The CDR3 sequence: CASSLGQGGTEAFF. For the CDR3, the DNA is TGTGCCAGCTCACTCGGACAGGGCGGCACTGAAGCTTTCTTT.

This clone was detected only once. The J gene is TRBJ1-2, the V gene TRBV28; TRBD1 matches at 9 bases. Germline values: CDR1 MDHEN, CDR2 SYDVKM. The CDR3 extends over 14 amino acids. Losses at the gene ends were 3 bases for V and 4 bases for J; bases not matched to a gene: 3. CDR3 sequence reads: CASSFGTGTYGYTF. The CDR3 nucleotides are TGTGCCAGCAGTTTTGGGACAGGGACCTATGGCTACACCTTC.

This chain connects TRBV5-1 to TRBJ1-3, with 9 bases matching TRBD1. The germline gives CDR1 SGHRS, CDR2 YFSETQ. Trimming took 3 bases from V and 4 from J; bases not matched to a gene: 8. The CDR3 covers 16 residues. CDR3 in amino acids: CASSSAQGAVGNTIYF. The CDR3 nucleotides are TGCGCCAGCAGCTCAGCACAGGGGGCGGTGGGAAACACCATATATTTT.

This clone has more than one count but fewer than ten. The J gene is TRBJ2-7, the V gene TRBV19; 8 bases agree with TRBD1. Germline V gene lookup returns CDR1 LNHDA and CDR2 SQIVND (reference sequence). The CDR3 is made up of 13 amino acids. The trim removed 7 bases at V and 5 bases at J, leaving 7 bases unmatched. The CDR3 region is CASTRTGHHEQYF. Written as DNA, the CDR3 is TGTGCCAGTACCCGGACAGGGCACCACGAGCAGTACTTC.

The chain joins TRBV18 to TRBJ2-1; 7 bases fit TRBD2. The CDR3 covers 15 residues. With 3 bases clipped from V and 9 bases from J, the junction kept 11 bases outside the gene matches. The germline V gene has CDR1 KGHSH and CDR2 LQKENI. CDR3 in amino acids: CASSPDRIREAEQFF. CDR3 DNA: TGTGCCAGCTCACCCGACCGAATACGGGAGGCTGAGCAGTTCTTC.

V and J are TRBV19 and TRBJ2-1; 8 bases are shared with TRBD2. Trimming took 6 bases from V and 6 from J; bases not matched to a gene: 13. The CDR3 consists of 16 residues. Germline CDR1 is LNHDA and CDR2 is SQIVND (reference sequence). CDR3 coding DNA: TGTGCCAGTAGACCTCCGGGACTAGTTAGAGGCAATGAGCAGTTCTTC. This translates into CASRPPGLVRGNEQFF.

This sequence joins TRBV9 and TRBJ1-3; D unresolved. The germline V gene has CDR1 SGDLS and CDR2 YYNGEE. V was clipped by 0 bases and J by 0 bases, with 7 bases between them. The CDR3 spans 15 residues. CDR3 sequence: CASSVGHNSGNTIYF. The CDR3 nucleotides are TGTGCCAGCAGCGTAGGACACAACTCTGGAAACACCATATATTTT. Based on the CDR3 plus reference TRBV9 and TRBJ1-3, the full variable domain is DSGVTQTPKHLITATGQRVTLRCSPRSGDLSVYWYQQSLDQGLQFLIQYYNGEERAKGNILERFSAQQFPDLHSELNLSSLELGDSALYFCASSVGHNSGNTIYFGEGSWLTVV.

Details on this clone: Other DNA sequences within the sample encode an identical CDR3. CDR3 in amino acids: CASTPGYGTDTQYF. CDR3 coding DNA: TGCGCCAGCACGCCGGGATATGGGACAGATACGCAGTATTTT. This chain links TRBV10-2 with TRBJ2-3, with D perhaps TRBD2 (5 bases). Germline-derived CDR1 and CDR2 are WSHSY and SAAADI. V was clipped by 7 bases and J by 3 bases, with 14 bases between them. The CDR3 runs to 14 residues.

This chain connects TRBV27 to TRBJ2-7; 8 bases align to TRBD2. CDR1 is MNHEY, CDR2 SMNVEV, per germline (reference sequence). The V segment lost 4 bases and the J segment 7 bases; nucleotides outside the gene matches: 9. This CDR3 has 14 residues. CDR3 nucleotide sequence: TGTGCCAGCAGTTCCCGGGGGGGGGCGAGGGAGCAGTACTTC. Translation gives CASSSRGGAREQYF.

Note on this clone: The same CDR3 is also encoded by other DNA sequences in this sample. The chain is built from TRBV7-2 and TRBJ2-7, with TRBD1 matching over 7 bases. V gave up 3 bases and J gave up 0 bases; unmatched junction bases: 5. The CDR3 is 15 amino acids. Per germline, CDR1 SGHTA and CDR2 FQGNSA. CDR3 sequence reads: CASSLGTALSYEQYF. The CDR3 nucleotides are TGTGCCAGCAGCTTGGGGACAGCTCTCTCCTACGAGCAGTACTTC.